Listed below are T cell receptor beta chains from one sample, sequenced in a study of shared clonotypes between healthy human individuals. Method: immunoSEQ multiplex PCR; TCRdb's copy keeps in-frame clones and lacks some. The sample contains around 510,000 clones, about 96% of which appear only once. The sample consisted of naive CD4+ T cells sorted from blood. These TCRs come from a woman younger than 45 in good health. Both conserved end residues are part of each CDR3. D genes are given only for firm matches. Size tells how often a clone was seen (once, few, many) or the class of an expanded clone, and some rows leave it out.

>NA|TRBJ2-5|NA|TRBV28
TGTGCCAGCAGTCTAGACCAGGGAACCCAGTACTTC
CASSLDQGTQYF
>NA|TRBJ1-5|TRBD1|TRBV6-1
TGTGCCAGCAAGGACAGGAAGTACAATCAGCCCCAGCATTTT
CASKDRKYNQPQHF
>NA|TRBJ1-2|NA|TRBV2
TGTGCCAGCAATTGGGGCGAGGACTATGGCTACACCTTC
CASNWGEDYGYTF
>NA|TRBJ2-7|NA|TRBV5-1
TGCGCCAGCAGCTTGGGGTCCGCGGTATACCTCTACGAGCAGTACTTC
CASSLGSAVYLYEQYF
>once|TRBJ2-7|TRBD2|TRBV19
TGTGCCAGTAGTGTCCTAGCGGGCCGTTTGGGCGAGCAGTACTTC
CASSVLAGRLGEQYF
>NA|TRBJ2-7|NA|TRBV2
TGTGCCAGCAGTGAAACCCATGACAGGCCCGGAGACTTC
CASSETHDRPGDF
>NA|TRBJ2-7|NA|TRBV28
TGTGCCAGTTCCGGGACTGTTGATTACGAGCAGTACTTC
CASSGTVDYEQYF
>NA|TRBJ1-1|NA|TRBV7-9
TGTGCCAGCAGCTTAGAGGCCGGGGTTGGCGTCACTGAAGCTTTCTTT
CASSLEAGVGVTEAFF
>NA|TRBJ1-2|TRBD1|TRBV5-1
TGCGCCAGCAGCTTGGTTGCGGGACAGGGTGACGGCTACACCTTC
CASSLVAGQGDGYTF
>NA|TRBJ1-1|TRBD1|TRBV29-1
TGCAGCGAAAACAGGGGTACTGAAGCTTTCTTT
CSENRGTEAFF
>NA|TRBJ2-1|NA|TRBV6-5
TGTGCCAGCAGCCTGGAGGGTGAGCAGTTCTTC
CASSLEGEQFF
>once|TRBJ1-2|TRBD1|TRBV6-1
TGTGCCAGCAGAGACAGGGTCGAGAGGGAAGGCTACACCTTC
CASRDRVEREGYTF
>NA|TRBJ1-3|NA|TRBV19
TGTGCCAGCGCCCAAGGAACTTACTCTGGAAACACCATATATTTT
CASAQGTYSGNTIYF
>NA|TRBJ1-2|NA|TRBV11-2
TGTGCCAGCAGCTCGGGGGGAACCGGCTACACCTTC
CASSSGGTGYTF
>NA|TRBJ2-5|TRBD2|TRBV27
TGTGCCAGCAGTTTACTAGCGGGAGACGGTGAGACCCAGTACTTC
CASSLLAGDGETQYF
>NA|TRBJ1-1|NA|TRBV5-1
TGCGCCAGCAGCTTGACAGGGAGTGGTGAAGCTTTCTTT
CASSLTGSGEAFF
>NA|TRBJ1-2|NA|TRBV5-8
TGTGCCAGCAGCTTGGCCGTGTATGGCTACACCTTC
CASSLAVYGYTF
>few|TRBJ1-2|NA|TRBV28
TGTGCCAGCAGTGTGGGGGTCTATGGCTACACCTTC
CASSVGVYGYTF
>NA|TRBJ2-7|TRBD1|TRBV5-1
TGCGCCAGCAGCTTGGATCGCCAGGGGGCCGACGAGCAGTACTTC
CASSLDRQGADEQYF
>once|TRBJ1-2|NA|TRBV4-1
TGCGCCAGCAGCCAAGTCGTAACAGGCAATGGCTACACCTTC
CASSQVVTGNGYTF
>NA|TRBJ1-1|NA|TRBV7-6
TGTGCCAGCAGCTTAGTAGGTGGCGGAGGGGAAGCTTTCTTT
CASSLVGGGGEAFF
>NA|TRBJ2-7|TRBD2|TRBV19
TGTGCCAGTAGTCAGCCAGCGGGAGGCTCCCCCTACGAGCAGTACTTC
CASSQPAGGSPYEQYF
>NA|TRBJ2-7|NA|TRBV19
TGTGCCAGTAGTATTCCGAACTCCTACGAGCAGTACTTC
CASSIPNSYEQYF
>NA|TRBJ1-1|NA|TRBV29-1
TGCAGCGCAGATAGGGGGAACACTGAAGCTTTCTTT
CSADRGNTEAFF
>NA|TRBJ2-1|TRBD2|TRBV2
TGTGCCAGCAGACCGACTAGCGGGAGTGAGTTCTTC
CASRPTSGSEFF
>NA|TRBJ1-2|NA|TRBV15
TGTGCCACCGGCAGAGATTTGGGAGGGAACCCCCCCTCGGGCTACACCTTC
CATGRDLGGNPPSGYTF
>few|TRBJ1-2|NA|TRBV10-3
TGTGCCATCAGTGAAGGAGGAGTCTGCACCTTC
CAISEGGVCTF
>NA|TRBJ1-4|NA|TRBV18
TGTGCCAGCTCACCCACTTCGAGGGGCGATGAAAAACTGTTTTTT
CASSPTSRGDEKLFF
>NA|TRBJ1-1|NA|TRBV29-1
TGCAGCGTGGGGGTCACCCAAAACAGAGCTTTCTTT
CSVGVTQNRAFF
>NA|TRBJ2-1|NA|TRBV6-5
TGTGCCAGCAGTTATTTAGTAGGGAGTTCCTACAATGAGCAGTTCTTC
CASSYLVGSSYNEQFF
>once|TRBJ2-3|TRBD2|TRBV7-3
TGTGCCAGCAGCTTAACGTTGGCGGGAGATCGCACAGATACGCAGTATTTT
CASSLTLAGDRTDTQYF
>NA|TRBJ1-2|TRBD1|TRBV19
TGTGCCAGTAGTATTTACGACAGGGGGTACGGCTACACCTTC
CASSIYDRGYGYTF
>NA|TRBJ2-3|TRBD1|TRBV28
TGTGCCGCGGAAACCGGGACAGGGGGCACAGATACGCAGTATTTT
CAAETGTGGTDTQYF
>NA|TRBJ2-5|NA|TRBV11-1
TGTGCCAGCAGCGTAGGACGGGATTTCCAAGAGACCCAGTACTTC
CASSVGRDFQETQYF
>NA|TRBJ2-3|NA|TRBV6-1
TGTGCCAGCAGTGGGCAAGGTTATGCGCAGTATTTT
CASSGQGYAQYF
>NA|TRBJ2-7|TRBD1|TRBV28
TGTGCCAGCAGTTTGCCTGGGACAGGGGGGTACGAGCAGTACTTC
CASSLPGTGGYEQYF
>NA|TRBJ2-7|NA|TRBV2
TGTGCCAGCAGGGTAGGGGGAACCTACGAGCAGTACTTC
CASRVGGTYEQYF
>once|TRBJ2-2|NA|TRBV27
TGTGCCAGCGCGTTCGATTACACCGGGGAGCTGTTTTTT
CASAFDYTGELFF
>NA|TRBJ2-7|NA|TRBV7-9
TGTGCCAGCAGCCATCGGGATTATTACGAGCAGTACTTC
CASSHRDYYEQYF
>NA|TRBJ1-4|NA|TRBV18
TGTGCCAGCTCACCTCGACAGGCGGGGGAAAAACTGTTTTTT
CASSPRQAGEKLFF
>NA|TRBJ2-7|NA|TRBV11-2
TGTGCCAGCAGCTCGACCAGCTCCTACGAGCAGTACTTC
CASSSTSSYEQYF
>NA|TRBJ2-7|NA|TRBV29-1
TGCAGCGTTCAAGGGAAAGGCTACGAGCAGTACTTC
CSVQGKGYEQYF
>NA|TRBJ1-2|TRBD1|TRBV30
TGTGCCTGGAGTGTATACGGTGACGGGACAGGGGACGGCTACACCTTC
CAWSVYGDGTGDGYTF
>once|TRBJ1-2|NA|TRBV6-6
TGTGCCAGCAGTACCCTCGGGGTGCGCTACACCTTC
CASSTLGVRYTF
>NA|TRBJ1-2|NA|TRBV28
TGTGCCAGCAGTTTAGCGTGGAGGAACTATGGCTACACCTTC
CASSLAWRNYGYTF
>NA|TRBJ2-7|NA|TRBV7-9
TGTGCCAGCAGCTTAGGGGAGGACCTCCGGTACGAGCAGTACTTC
CASSLGEDLRYEQYF
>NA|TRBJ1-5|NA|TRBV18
TGTGCCAGCTCCCCCGATCAGTCTTACAATCAGCCCCAGCATTTT
CASSPDQSYNQPQHF
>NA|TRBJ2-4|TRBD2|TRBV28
TGTGCCAGCAGTGGGGCTGCGGGAGAGGAAAACATTCAGTACTTC
CASSGAAGEENIQYF
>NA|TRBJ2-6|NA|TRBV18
TGTGCCAGCTCCGGACAGACTGGGGCCAACGTCCTGACTTTC
CASSGQTGANVLTF
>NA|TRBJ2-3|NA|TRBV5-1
TGCGCCAGCAGCTTGGTGGAGGGCCCCCGCACAGATACGCAGTATTTT
CASSLVEGPRTDTQYF
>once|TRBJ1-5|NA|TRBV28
TGTGCCAGCAGTTTGGGGGGGGATCAGCCCCAGCATTTT
CASSLGGDQPQHF
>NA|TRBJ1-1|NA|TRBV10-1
TGCGCCAGCAGTGAGTCGACCGCAGGCACTAAGGCTTTCTTT
CASSESTAGTKAFF
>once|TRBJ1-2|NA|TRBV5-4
TGTGCCAGCAGCGGGAACCCGGACATCCCCTACTATGGCTACACCTTC
CASSGNPDIPYYGYTF
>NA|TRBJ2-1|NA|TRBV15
TGTGCCACCAGCAGATCAATCCTGCTAGTCGATGAGCAGTTCTTC
CATSRSILLVDEQFF
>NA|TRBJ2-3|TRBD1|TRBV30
TGTGCCTGGAGTCTACGGGACAGGTATCCAGATACGCAGTATTTT
CAWSLRDRYPDTQYF
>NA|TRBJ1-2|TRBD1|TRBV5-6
TGTGCCAGCAGCCGGACAGGGGCGCCCCGCGGCTACACCTTC
CASSRTGAPRGYTF
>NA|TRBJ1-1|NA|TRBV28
TGTGCCAGCAGTTTGAACAGGTTTGAAGCTTTCTTT
CASSLNRFEAFF
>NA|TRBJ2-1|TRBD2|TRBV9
TGTGCCAGCAGCGTACTAGCGGGAGGATATGAGCAGTTCTTC
CASSVLAGGYEQFF
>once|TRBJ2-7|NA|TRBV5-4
TGTGCCAGCAGCTTGCAGGGGATCAACGAGCAGTACTTC
CASSLQGINEQYF
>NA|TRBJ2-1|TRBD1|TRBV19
TGTGCCAGTAGTATAGAGGGGACAGGGTACAATGAGCAGTTCTTC
CASSIEGTGYNEQFF